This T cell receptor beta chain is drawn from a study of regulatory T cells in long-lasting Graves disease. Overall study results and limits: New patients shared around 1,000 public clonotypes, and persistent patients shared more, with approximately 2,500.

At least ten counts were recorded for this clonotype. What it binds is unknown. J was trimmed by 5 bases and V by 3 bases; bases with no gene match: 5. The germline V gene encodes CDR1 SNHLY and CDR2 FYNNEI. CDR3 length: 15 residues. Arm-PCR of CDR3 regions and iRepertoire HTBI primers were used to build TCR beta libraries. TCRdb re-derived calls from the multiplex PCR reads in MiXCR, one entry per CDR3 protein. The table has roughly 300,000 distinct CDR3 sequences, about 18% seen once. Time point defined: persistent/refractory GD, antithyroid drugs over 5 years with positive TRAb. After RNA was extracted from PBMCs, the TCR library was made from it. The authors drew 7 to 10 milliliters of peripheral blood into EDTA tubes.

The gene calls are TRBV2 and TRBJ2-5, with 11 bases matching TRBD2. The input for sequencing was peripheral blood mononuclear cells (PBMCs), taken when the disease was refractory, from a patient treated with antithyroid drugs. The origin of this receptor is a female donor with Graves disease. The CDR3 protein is CASSDPSGGIETQYF. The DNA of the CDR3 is TGTGCCAGCAGTGACCCTAGCGGGGGGATTGAGACCCAGTACTTC.